Here is one TCR beta chain with its context. The data were produced by immunoSEQ multiplex PCR, yet TCRdb's version contains in-frame clones alone and is incomplete. The table shows roughly 300,000 clones, with more than 80% occurring only once. This entry belongs to a study of cytomegalovirus exposure and HLA in healthy donors. With V trimmed by 6 bases and J by 8 bases, 6 bases remained unmatched. Germline CDR1 is MDHEN and CDR2 is SYDVKM. The CDR3 is made up of 13 amino acids. The chain carries TRBV28 and TRBJ2-1, with 8 bases aligning to TRBD2. Sequencing was carried out using PBMCs. The TCR sequence derives from a woman aged 18-29 years in good health and CMV-seronegative. For the CDR3, the DNA is TGTGCCAGCAGCGGGAGGGCCAGCGATGAGCAGTTCTTC. This codes for CASSGRASDEQFF. Full variable domain (rest looked up from reference TRBV28 and TRBJ2-1): DVKVTQSSRYLVKRTGEKVFLECVQDMDHENMFWYRQDPGLGLRLIYFSYDVKMKEKGDIPEGYSVSREKKERFSLILESASTNQTSMYLCASSGRASDEQFFGPGTRLTVL.